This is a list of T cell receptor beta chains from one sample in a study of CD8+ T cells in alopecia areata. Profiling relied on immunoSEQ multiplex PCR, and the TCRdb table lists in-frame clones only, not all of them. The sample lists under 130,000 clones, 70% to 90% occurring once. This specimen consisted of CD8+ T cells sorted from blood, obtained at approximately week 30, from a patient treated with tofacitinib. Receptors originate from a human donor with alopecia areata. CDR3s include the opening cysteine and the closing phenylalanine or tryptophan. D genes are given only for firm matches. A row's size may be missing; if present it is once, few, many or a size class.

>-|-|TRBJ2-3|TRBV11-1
CASSTGPDTQYF
TGTGCCAGCAGCACGGGGCCGGATACGCAGTATTTT
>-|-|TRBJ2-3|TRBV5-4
CASSLRNPDTQYF
TGTGCCAGCAGCTTGCGCAATCCAGATACGCAGTATTTT
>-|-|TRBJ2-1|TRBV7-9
CASSSLGGGGTYNEQFF
TGTGCCAGCAGCTCCCTCGGGGGCGGGGGAACCTACAATGAGCAGTTCTTC
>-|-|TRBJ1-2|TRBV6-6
CASRHSGEGYTF
TGTGCCAGCAGACATTCTGGAGAAGGCTACACCTTC
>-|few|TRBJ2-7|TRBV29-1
CSVEGQTSEQYF
TGCAGCGTTGAGGGTCAGACGAGCGAGCAGTACTTC
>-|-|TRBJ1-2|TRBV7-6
CASSSGTSRYGYTF
TGTGCCAGCAGCTCGGGTACAAGTCGTTACGGCTACACCTTC
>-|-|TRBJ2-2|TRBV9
CASSEGNTGELFF
TGTGCCAGCAGCGAGGGGAACACCGGGGAGCTGTTTTTT
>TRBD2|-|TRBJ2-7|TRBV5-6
CASSSGTGLAGGDEQYF
TGTGCCAGCAGCTCTGGCACTGGACTAGCGGGAGGTGACGAGCAGTACTTC
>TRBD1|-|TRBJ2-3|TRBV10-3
CAISGTGGGDTQYF
TGTGCCATCAGTGGTACAGGGGGAGGCGATACGCAGTATTTT
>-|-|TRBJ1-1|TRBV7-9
CASSSSLWLAEAFF
TGTGCCAGCAGTTCCAGTCTTTGGTTGGCTGAAGCTTTCTTT
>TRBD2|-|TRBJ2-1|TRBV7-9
CASSLVAGGMNEQFF
TGTGCCAGCAGCTTAGTTGCGGGGGGTATGAATGAGCAGTTCTTC
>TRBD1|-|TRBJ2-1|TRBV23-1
CASSRGTGGMNEQFF
TGCGCCAGCAGTCGAGGGACAGGGGGCATGAATGAGCAGTTCTTC
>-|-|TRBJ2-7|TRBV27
CASSFQTRTPNLREQYF
TGTGCCAGCAGTTTCCAAACAAGGACTCCTAACCTACGGGAGCAGTACTTC
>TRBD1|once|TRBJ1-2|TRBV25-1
CASRKPGTGNGYIF
TGTGCCAGCCGAAAACCCGGGACAGGGAACGGCTACATCTTC
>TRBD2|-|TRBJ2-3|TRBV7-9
CASSEATSGDTDTQYF
TGTGCCAGCAGCGAAGCCACTAGCGGGGACACAGATACGCAGTATTTT
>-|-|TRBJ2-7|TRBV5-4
CASSPGLAEQYF
TGTGCCAGCAGCCCGGGGCTAGCGGAGCAGTACTTC
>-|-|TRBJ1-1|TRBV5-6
CASSFGDTEAFF
TGTGCCAGCAGCTTCGGAGACACTGAAGCTTTCTTT
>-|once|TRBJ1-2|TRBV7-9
CASSLVAGLEDGYTF
TGTGCCAGCAGCTTAGTAGCCGGGCTCGAGGATGGCTACACCTTC
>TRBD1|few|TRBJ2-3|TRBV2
CASSEGQGILTDTQYF
TGTGCCAGCAGTGAAGGACAGGGGATTCTCACAGATACGCAGTATTTT
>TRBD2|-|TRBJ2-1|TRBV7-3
CASSVQASGGSYNEQFF
TGTGCCAGCAGCGTACAAGCTAGCGGGGGGTCCTACAATGAGCAGTTCTTC
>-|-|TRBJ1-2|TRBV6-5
CASTDDNYGYTF
TGTGCCAGCACCGACGATAATTATGGCTACACCTTC
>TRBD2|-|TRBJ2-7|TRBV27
CASGSSGGAYEQYF
TGTGCCAGCGGATCTAGCGGAGGGGCCTACGAGCAGTACTTC
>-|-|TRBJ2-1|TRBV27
CASSYLGPYNEQFF
TGTGCCAGCAGTTACCTGGGGCCCTACAATGAGCAGTTCTTC
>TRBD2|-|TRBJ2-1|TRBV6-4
CASSDSGTNGEQFF
TGTGCCAGCAGTGACTCTGGGACTAACGGGGAGCAGTTCTTC
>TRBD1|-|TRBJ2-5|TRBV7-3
CASSRGGTGHQETQYF
TGTGCCAGCAGCCGGGGTGGGACAGGGCACCAAGAGACCCAGTACTTC
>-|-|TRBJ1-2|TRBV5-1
CASHNTQGFYGYTF
TGCGCCAGCCACAACACTCAGGGATTTTATGGCTACACCTTC
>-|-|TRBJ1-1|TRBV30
CAWSTLQENTEAFF
TGTGCCTGGAGTACCCTACAAGAGAACACTGAAGCTTTCTTT
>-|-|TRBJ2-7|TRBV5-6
CASSLDEGLRNEQYF
TGTGCCAGCAGCTTGGACGAAGGGCTGAGAAACGAGCAGTACTTC
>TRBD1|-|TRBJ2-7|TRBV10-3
CAISEPGQGSYEQYF
TGTGCCATCAGTGAACCGGGACAGGGTTCGTACGAGCAGTACTTC
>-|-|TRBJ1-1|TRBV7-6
CASSFGLSNTEAFF
TGTGCCAGCAGCTTTGGGTTAAGTAACACTGAAGCTTTCTTT
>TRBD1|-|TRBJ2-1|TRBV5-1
CASSLEQGNLNEQFF
TGCGCCAGCAGTCTTGAACAGGGGAACCTAAATGAGCAGTTCTTC
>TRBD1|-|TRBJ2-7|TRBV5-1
CASSLFLKQGDEQYF
TGCGCCAGCAGCTTGTTCCTAAAACAGGGGGACGAGCAGTACTTC
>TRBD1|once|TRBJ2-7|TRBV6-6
CASSYNTGDSYEQYF
TGTGCCAGCAGTTACAATACAGGGGATAGCTACGAGCAGTACTTC
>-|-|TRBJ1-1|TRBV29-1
CSVARTELNTEAFF
TGCAGCGTGGCGAGGACAGAGTTGAACACTGAAGCTTTCTTT
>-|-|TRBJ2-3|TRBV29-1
CSVELPEDTQYF
TGCAGCGTTGAACTTCCTGAGGATACGCAGTATTTT
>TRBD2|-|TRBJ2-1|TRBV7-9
CASSLDTSGRMVEQFF
TGTGCCAGCAGCTTAGATACTAGCGGGAGAATGGTTGAGCAGTTCTTC